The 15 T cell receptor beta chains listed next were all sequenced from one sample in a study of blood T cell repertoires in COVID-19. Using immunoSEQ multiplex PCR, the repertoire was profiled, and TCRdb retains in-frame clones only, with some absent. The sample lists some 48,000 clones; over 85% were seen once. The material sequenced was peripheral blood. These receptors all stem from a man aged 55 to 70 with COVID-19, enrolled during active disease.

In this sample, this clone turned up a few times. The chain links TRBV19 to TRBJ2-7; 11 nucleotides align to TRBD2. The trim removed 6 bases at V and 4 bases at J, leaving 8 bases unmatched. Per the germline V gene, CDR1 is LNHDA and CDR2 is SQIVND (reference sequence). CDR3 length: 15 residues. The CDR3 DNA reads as TGTGCCAGTAGCGACCCGGGACTAGCGGATTACGAGCAGTACTTC. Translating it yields CASSDPGLADYEQYF.

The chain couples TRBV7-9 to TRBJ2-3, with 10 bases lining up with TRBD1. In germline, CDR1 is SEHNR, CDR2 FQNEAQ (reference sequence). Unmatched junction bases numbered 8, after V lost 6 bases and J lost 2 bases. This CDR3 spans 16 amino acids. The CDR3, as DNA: TGTGCCAGCAGTACGGACAGGGGGATTTTCACAGATACGCAGTATTTT. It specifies CASSTDRGIFTDTQYF.

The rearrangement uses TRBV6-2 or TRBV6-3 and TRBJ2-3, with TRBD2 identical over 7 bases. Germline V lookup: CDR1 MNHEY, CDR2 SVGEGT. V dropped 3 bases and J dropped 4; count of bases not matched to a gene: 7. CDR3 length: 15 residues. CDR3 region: CASSYSRGSSDTQYF. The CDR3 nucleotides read TGTGCCAGCAGTTATTCCCGCGGGAGCTCAGATACGCAGTATTTT.

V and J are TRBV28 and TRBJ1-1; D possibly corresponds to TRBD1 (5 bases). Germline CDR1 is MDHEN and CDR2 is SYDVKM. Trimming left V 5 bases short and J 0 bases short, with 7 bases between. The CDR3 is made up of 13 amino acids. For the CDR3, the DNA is TGTGCCAGCAGTAAGACAGTGAACACTGAAGCTTTCTTT. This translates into CASSKTVNTEAFF.

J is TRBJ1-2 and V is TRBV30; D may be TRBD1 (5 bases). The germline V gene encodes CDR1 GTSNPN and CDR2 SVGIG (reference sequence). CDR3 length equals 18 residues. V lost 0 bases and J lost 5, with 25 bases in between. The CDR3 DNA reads TGTGCCTGGAGTGTACATCCCACTGGGACTAAAGTTGGGTATGGCTACACCTTC. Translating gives CAWSVHPTGTKVGYGYTF. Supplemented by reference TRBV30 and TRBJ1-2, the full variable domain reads SQTIHQWPATLVQPVGSPLSLECTVEGTSNPNLYWYRQAAGRGLQLLFYSVGIGQISSEVPQNLSASRPQDRQFILSSKKLLLSDSGFYLCAWSVHPTGTKVGYGYTFGSGTRLTVV.

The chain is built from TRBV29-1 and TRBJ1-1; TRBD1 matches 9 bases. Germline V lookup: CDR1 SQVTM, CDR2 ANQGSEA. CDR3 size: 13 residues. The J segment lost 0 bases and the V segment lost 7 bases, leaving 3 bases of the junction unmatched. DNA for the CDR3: TGCAGCGCCGGGACAGGGTTGAACACTGAAGCTTTCTTT. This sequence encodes CSAGTGLNTEAFF.

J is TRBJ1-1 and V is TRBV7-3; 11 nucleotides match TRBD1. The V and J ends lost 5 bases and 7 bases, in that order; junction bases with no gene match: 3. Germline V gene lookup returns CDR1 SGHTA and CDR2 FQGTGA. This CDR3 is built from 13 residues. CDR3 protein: CASSPGTGGEAFF. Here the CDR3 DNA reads TGTGCCAGCAGCCCTGGGACAGGGGGTGAAGCTTTCTTT.

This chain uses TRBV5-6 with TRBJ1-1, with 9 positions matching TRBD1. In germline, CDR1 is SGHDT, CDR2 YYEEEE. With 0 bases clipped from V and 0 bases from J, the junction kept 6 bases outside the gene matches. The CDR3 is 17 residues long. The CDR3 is CASSLAGTGYMNTEAFF. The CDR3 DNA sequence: TGTGCCAGCAGCTTGGCCGGGACAGGGTATATGAACACTGAAGCTTTCTTT.

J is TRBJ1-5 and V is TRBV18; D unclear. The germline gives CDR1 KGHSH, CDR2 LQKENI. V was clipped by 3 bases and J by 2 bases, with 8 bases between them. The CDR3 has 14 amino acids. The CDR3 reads CASSPTGGNQPQHF. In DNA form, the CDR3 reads TGTGCCAGCTCACCGACCGGGGGCAATCAGCCCCAGCATTTT.

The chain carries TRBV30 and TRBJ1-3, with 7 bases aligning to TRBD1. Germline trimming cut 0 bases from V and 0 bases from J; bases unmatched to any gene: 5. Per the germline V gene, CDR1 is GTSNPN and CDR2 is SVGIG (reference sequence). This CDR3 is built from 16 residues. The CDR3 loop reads CAWSVTGVFSGNTIYF. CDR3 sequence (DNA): TGTGCCTGGAGTGTAACAGGGGTCTTCTCTGGAAACACCATATATTTT. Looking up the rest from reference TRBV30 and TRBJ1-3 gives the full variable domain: SQTIHQWPATLVQPVGSPLSLECTVEGTSNPNLYWYRQAAGRGLQLLFYSVGIGQISSEVPQNLSASRPQDRQFILSSKKLLLSDSGFYLCAWSVTGVFSGNTIYFGEGSWLTVV.

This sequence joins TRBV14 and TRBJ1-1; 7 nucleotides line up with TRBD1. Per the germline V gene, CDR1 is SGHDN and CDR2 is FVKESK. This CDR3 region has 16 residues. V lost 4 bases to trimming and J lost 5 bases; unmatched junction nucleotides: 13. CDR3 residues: CASSPAPGQPVTEAFF. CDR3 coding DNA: TGTGCCAGCAGCCCCGCACCGGGACAGCCCGTAACTGAAGCTTTCTTT.

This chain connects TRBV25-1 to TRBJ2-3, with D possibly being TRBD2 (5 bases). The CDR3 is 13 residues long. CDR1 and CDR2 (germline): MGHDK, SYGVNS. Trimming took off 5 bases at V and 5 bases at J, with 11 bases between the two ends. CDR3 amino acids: CASSRVAGDTQYF. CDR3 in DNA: TGTGCCAGCAGTAGAGTCGCGGGAGATACGCAGTATTTT.

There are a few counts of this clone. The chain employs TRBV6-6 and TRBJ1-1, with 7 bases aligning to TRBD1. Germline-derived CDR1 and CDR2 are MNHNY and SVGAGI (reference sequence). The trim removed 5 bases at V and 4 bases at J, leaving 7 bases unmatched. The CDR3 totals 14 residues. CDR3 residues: CASSRTGVGTEAFF. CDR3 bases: TGTGCCAGCAGTCGAACAGGGGTTGGCACTGAAGCTTTCTTT.

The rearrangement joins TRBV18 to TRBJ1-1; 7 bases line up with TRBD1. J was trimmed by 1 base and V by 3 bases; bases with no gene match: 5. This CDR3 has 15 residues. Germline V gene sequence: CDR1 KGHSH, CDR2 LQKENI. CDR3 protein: CASSPRQGQNTEAFF. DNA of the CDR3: TGTGCCAGCTCACCCCGACAGGGCCAGAACACTGAAGCTTTCTTT.

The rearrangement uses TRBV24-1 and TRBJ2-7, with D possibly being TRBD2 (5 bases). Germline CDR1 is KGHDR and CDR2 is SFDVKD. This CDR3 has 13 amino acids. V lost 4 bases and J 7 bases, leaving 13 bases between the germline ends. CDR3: CATSDPPTGEQYF. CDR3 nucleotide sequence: TGTGCCACCAGTGACCCCCCGACGGGGGAGCAGTACTTC.